Listed below are T cell receptor beta chains from one sample, sequenced in a study of CD8+ T cells in alopecia areata. The method was immunoSEQ multiplex PCR; TCRdb's version includes in-frame clones alone and lacks a portion of them. Counted here are 100,000 to 150,000 clones, roughly 50% occurring once; the ten biggest clones make up roughly a sixth. The starting material was CD8+ T cells sorted from blood, obtained at week 0. The source of these receptors is a human donor with alopecia areata. Both conserved end residues are part of each CDR3. D genes are given only for firm matches. Only some rows state a clone size, as once, few, many or a class for expanded clones.

TRBD1	TRBJ2-7	.	TRBV13	CASSYGQGPAGEQYF	TGTGCCAGCAGCTATGGACAGGGACCTGCTGGCGAGCAGTACTTC
.	TRBJ1-6	.	TRBV6-5	CASSPGRENSPLHF	TGTGCCAGCAGCCCCGGAAGGGAAAATTCACCCCTCCACTTT
TRBD2	TRBJ2-7	.	TRBV11-2	CASSLGVAGGDEQYF	TGTGCCAGCAGCTTAGGGGTCGCGGGGGGCGACGAGCAGTACTTC
TRBD1	TRBJ2-6	few	TRBV6-1	CASGQGSGANVLTF	TGTGCCAGCGGACAGGGGTCTGGGGCCAACGTCCTGACTTTC
.	TRBJ1-5	.	TRBV7-8	CASSMNPPSPYSNQPQHF	TGTGCCAGCAGCATGAACCCACCCTCACCCTATAGCAATCAGCCCCAGCATTTT
TRBD1	TRBJ2-7	.	TRBV7-9	CASSSRQGDEQYF	TGTGCCAGCAGCTCCAGACAGGGAGACGAGCAGTACTTC
.	TRBJ2-7	few	TRBV7-9	CASGWGPEQYF	TGTGCCAGCGGTTGGGGCCCCGAGCAGTACTTC
.	TRBJ1-2	once	TRBV5-6	CASSLEDGGGYTF	TGTGCCAGCAGCTTAGAAGACGGCGGAGGCTACACCTTC
.	TRBJ1-1	.	TRBV27	CASSPSEGRNTEAFF	TGTGCCAGCAGTCCCAGCGAGGGGAGGAACACTGAAGCTTTCTTT
TRBD1	TRBJ1-2	.	TRBV9	CASSHSRDRVNGYTF	TGTGCCAGCAGCCACTCCCGAGACAGGGTGAATGGCTACACCTTC
.	TRBJ2-3	.	TRBV7-6	CASTPLVFSTDTQYF	TGTGCCAGCACCCCCCTGGTGTTCAGCACAGATACGCAGTATTTT
.	TRBJ1-1	.	TRBV16	CASSPGNAEAFF	TGTGCCAGCAGTCCGGGCAACGCTGAAGCTTTCTTT
TRBD1	TRBJ2-3	.	TRBV29-1	CSAIQGSSTDTQYF	TGCAGCGCTATACAGGGGAGCAGCACAGATACGCAGTATTTT
TRBD1	TRBJ1-2	.	TRBV27	CASSWSRQGGDGYTF	TGTGCCAGCAGTTGGTCCCGACAGGGTGGGGATGGCTACACCTTC
.	TRBJ1-1	.	TRBV9	CASGRGGTEAFF	TGTGCCAGCGGTAGGGGGGGCACTGAAGCTTTCTTT